A selection of T cell receptor beta chains follows, all from one sample in a study of blood T cell repertoires in COVID-19. The data were produced by immunoSEQ multiplex PCR, yet TCRdb's version contains in-frame clones alone and is incomplete. The sample includes 250,000 to 350,000 clones, 84% of them seen just once. The sequenced material came from peripheral blood. Every receptor here comes from a human donor with COVID-19, enrolled during active disease. The donor label of this sample is uncertain. The CDR3 runs from the conserved cysteine through the conserved F or W. Each record gives: J gene, V gene, clone size, D gene, CDR3 protein, CDR3 DNA. D genes are given only for firm matches. A row's size may be missing; if present it is once, few, many or a size class.

J gene: TRBJ2-1
V gene: TRBV19
clone size: once
D gene: TRBD2
CDR3 protein: CASKFDASGRWNEQFF
CDR3 DNA: TGTGCCAGTAAATTCGACGCTAGCGGGAGGTGGAATGAGCAGTTCTTC

J gene: TRBJ2-7
V gene: TRBV2
clone size: .
D gene: .
CDR3 protein: CASRGGQATAYEQYF
CDR3 DNA: TGTGCCAGCAGGGGAGGACAGGCTACCGCCTACGAGCAGTACTTC

J gene: TRBJ2-7
V gene: TRBV4-3
clone size: .
D gene: .
CDR3 protein: CASSQDQGNRAGQYF
CDR3 DNA: TGCGCCAGCAGCCAAGATCAGGGCAACCGGGCCGGGCAGTACTTC

J gene: TRBJ2-1
V gene: TRBV7-9
clone size: .
D gene: TRBD1
CDR3 protein: CASSSDGDREQFF
CDR3 DNA: TGTGCCAGCAGCTCAGACGGGGACAGGGAGCAGTTCTTC

J gene: TRBJ2-2
V gene: TRBV9
clone size: .
D gene: .
CDR3 protein: CASSVGFSNTGELFF
CDR3 DNA: TGTGCCAGCAGCGTAGGATTTAGTAACACCGGGGAGCTGTTTTTT

J gene: TRBJ1-5
V gene: TRBV7-2
clone size: .
D gene: .
CDR3 protein: CASSTVTGTPSNQPQHF
CDR3 DNA: TGTGCCAGCAGCACTGTAACCGGGACACCTAGCAATCAGCCCCAGCATTTT

J gene: TRBJ2-3
V gene: TRBV7-7
clone size: .
D gene: TRBD2
CDR3 protein: CASSLGTSGITDTQYF
CDR3 DNA: TGTGCTAGCAGCTTAGGGACTAGCGGGATCACAGATACGCAGTATTTT

J gene: TRBJ1-4
V gene: TRBV19
clone size: once
D gene: .
CDR3 protein: CASSRDMMVEKLFF
CDR3 DNA: TGTGCCAGTAGTCGAGACATGATGGTTGAAAAACTGTTTTTT

J gene: TRBJ2-7
V gene: TRBV9
clone size: .
D gene: .
CDR3 protein: CASSVGGTNSYEQYF
CDR3 DNA: TGTGCCAGCAGCGTAGGAGGAACAAACTCCTACGAGCAGTACTTC

J gene: TRBJ2-1
V gene: TRBV5-6
clone size: .
D gene: TRBD2
CDR3 protein: CASSLVASGSLIYNEQFF
CDR3 DNA: TGTGCCAGCAGCTTGGTGGCTAGCGGGAGCCTAATCTACAATGAGCAGTTCTTC

J gene: TRBJ1-5
V gene: TRBV21-1
clone size: .
D gene: .
CDR3 protein: CARYGRQFHQPQHF
CDR3 DNA: TGTGCCAGATATGGGAGGCAGTTCCATCAGCCCCAGCATTTT

J gene: TRBJ2-2
V gene: TRBV19
clone size: .
D gene: TRBD1
CDR3 protein: CASSPRDRATRELFF
CDR3 DNA: TGTGCCAGTAGTCCTAGGGACAGGGCGACCCGGGAGCTGTTTTTT

J gene: TRBJ2-5
V gene: TRBV7-8
clone size: .
D gene: TRBD2
CDR3 protein: CASSSRPSSGGWETQYF
CDR3 DNA: TGTGCCAGCAGCTCCCGACCATCTAGCGGTGGGTGGGAGACCCAGTACTTC